This TCR beta chain emerged from a study of cytomegalovirus exposure and HLA in healthy donors. Primers for the PCR totalled 60 Vbeta and 13 Jbeta. Produced via immunoSEQ multiplex PCR; TCRdb's table is partial and in-frame only. Of around 95,000 clones listed, around 83% are singletons. The CDR3 length is 14 residues. The V gene end was trimmed by 6 bases and the J gene end by 8 bases; junction bases not matched to a gene: 9. The germline V gene encodes CDR1 MNHEY and CDR2 SVGAGI. The sequencing input was PBMCs. The source of this sequence is a female donor in good health and CMV-seropositive. The chain recombines TRBV6-5 with TRBJ2-1; TRBD1 agrees at 8 bases. The DNA of the CDR3 is TGTGCCAGCAGAAGGACAGGGATTATTGATGAGCAGTTCTTC. Protein sequence: CASRRTGIIDEQFF.